This passage covers 25 T cell receptor beta chains from one sample sequenced in a study of cytomegalovirus exposure and HLA in healthy donors. Primers: 60 Vbeta forward and 13 Jbeta reverse. Clones were read by immunoSEQ multiplex PCR, and TCRdb kept only the in-frame ones, dropping some. This table holds about 200,000 clones, approximately 81% found once. Sequences were obtained from PBMCs. The receptors stem from a man under 40 in good health and CMV-seronegative.

The V gene is TRBV7-3, the J gene TRBJ1-1; D remains unclear. Trimming pared 3 bases from V and 1 base from J, leaving 6 bases between. Germline loops: CDR1 SGHTA, CDR2 FQGTGA. CDR3 length: 13 residues. This chain's CDR3 is CASSFQKNTEAFF. In DNA, the CDR3 is TGTGCCAGCAGCTTCCAGAAGAACACTGAAGCTTTCTTT.

The chain uses TRBV10-2 and TRBJ1-6, with a possible D match to TRBD1 (5 bases). Germline CDR1 reads WSHSY; CDR2 reads SAAADI. The CDR3 spans 16 residues. The germline V and J ends were trimmed by 8 bases and 0 bases, with 14 bases remaining between them. The CDR3 DNA reads TGCGCCAGCGCTGGAGGGGAAAGCTCCTATAATTCACCCCTCCACTTT. Translation gives CASAGGESSYNSPLHF.

The genes are TRBV28 and TRBJ1-5; possibly TRBD1 for D (6 bases). Germline values: CDR1 MDHEN, CDR2 SYDVKM. The CDR3 sequence is 17 residues long. V was cut by 5 bases and J by 5 bases, with 22 bases left in between. CDR3 coding DNA: TGTGCCAGCAGTGCGCACAGGGTTAAGCTTTTAGATCAGCCCCAGCATTTT. Amino acids: CASSAHRVKLLDQPQHF.

This sequence joins TRBV7-8 and TRBJ1-2; possible D gene TRBD1, 5 bases. The ends were cut back, 4 bases at V and 6 bases at J, with 12 bases in the middle. The CDR3 sequence is 13 residues long. CDR1 and CDR2 from the germline V gene are SGHVS and FQNEAQ. For the CDR3, the DNA is TGTGCCAGCAGCTGGGGGGGAGGGAATGGCTACACCTTC. Translating it yields CASSWGGGNGYTF.

The chain combines TRBV19 with TRBJ1-1; 7 nucleotides match TRBD1. Looked up from germline, CDR1 is LNHDA and CDR2 is SQIVND (reference sequence). V shed 4 bases, J shed 4 bases, and the junction held 12 bases outside the gene matches. This CDR3 is built from 16 residues. Here the CDR3 DNA reads TGTGCCAGTAGTAAGGGGTACAGGGGTGTTACCACTGAAGCTTTCTTT. It translates to CASSKGYRGVTTEAFF.

The chain has TRBV28 and TRBJ1-5, with a weak D call TRBD1 (6 bases). The germline CDR1 and CDR2 sequences are MDHEN and SYDVKM. CDR3 length equals 15 residues. The V end was cut by 6 bases, the J end by 7 bases, with 19 bases between. The CDR3 sequence is CASSHKQGWRQPQHF. The CDR3 nucleotides read TGTGCCAGCAGCCACAAACAGGGTTGGAGGCAGCCCCAGCATTTT.

A few counts support this clone. The chain joins TRBV7-8 to TRBJ2-1; 8 positions match TRBD1. V dropped 3 bases and J dropped 4; count of bases not matched to a gene: 17. Germline loops: CDR1 SGHVS, CDR2 FQNEAQ. This CDR3 region has 19 residues. Written as DNA, the CDR3 is TGTGCCAGCAGCTTTAGCTCTCCCCGACAGGGGTTCCAATACAATGAGCAGTTCTTC. Protein product: CASSFSSPRQGFQYNEQFF. The variable domain in full, with the rest retrieved from reference TRBV7-8 and TRBJ2-1, is GAGVSQSPRYKVAKRGQDVALRCDPISGHVSLFWYQQALGQGPEFLTYFQNEAQLDKSGLPSDRFFAERPEGSVSTLKIQRTQQEDSAVYLCASSFSSPRQGFQYNEQFFGPGTRLTVL.

The V call is TRBV5-4, the J call TRBJ1-1; possibly TRBD1 for D (5 bases). Germline lookup yields CDR1 SGHNT and CDR2 YYREEE (reference sequence). V was cut by 4 bases and J by 7 bases, with 14 bases left in between. This CDR3 is 13 amino acids long. DNA for the CDR3: TGTGCCAGCAGCCGGGGGGTGACGGATGAAGCTTTCTTT. As protein: CASSRGVTDEAFF.

The chain recombines TRBV6-4 with TRBJ2-3; D may be TRBD1 (5 bases). This CDR3 has 15 amino acids. Germline values: CDR1 MRHNA, CDR2 SNTAGT. Between the trimmed V and J ends, which lost 5 bases and 2 bases, there was a span of 14 bases. CDR3 amino acids: CASSTGMGPTDTQYF. The CDR3 nucleotides are TGTGCCAGCAGTACAGGTATGGGGCCCACAGATACGCAGTATTTT.

V gene TRBV13 combines with J gene TRBJ2-7; 9 bases align to TRBD1. The V segment lost 4 bases and the J segment 1 base; nucleotides outside the gene matches: 2. The CDR3 runs to 14 residues. From germline, CDR1 is PRHDT and CDR2 FYEKMQ (reference sequence). The DNA for the CDR3 is TGTGCCAGCAGCTCCGGGACAGGGTCCTACGAGCAGTACTTC. The encoded protein is CASSSGTGSYEQYF.

This sequence joins TRBV27 and TRBJ2-3; weak D call: TRBD1 (6 bases). Trimming removed 2 bases at V and 5 bases at J, with 17 bases between. The CDR3 extends over 16 amino acids. Germline CDR1 is MNHEY and CDR2 is SMNVEV (reference sequence). CDR3 protein: CASSLGVAGAGDTQYF. The CDR3 region has the DNA TGTGCCAGCAGTTTAGGAGTGGCAGGGGCAGGAGATACGCAGTATTTT.

The gene calls are TRBV21-1 and TRBJ1-5; the table's D call, TRBD1, has no DNA check behind it. TRBV21-1 is designated a pseudogene. The CDR3 sequence is 18 residues long. The CDR3: CASSTSFTGDRMHQPQHF. The CDR3 coding sequence is TGTGCCAGCAGCACCTCATTCACAGGAGATAGAATGCATCAGCCCCAGCATTTT.

This chain links TRBV6-6 with TRBJ1-4; D is unresolved. Germline V gives CDR1 MNHNY, CDR2 SVGAGI (reference sequence). The ends were cut back, 5 bases at V and 8 bases at J, with 15 bases in the middle. The CDR3 is 14 residues long. The CDR3 DNA sequence: TGTGCCAGCAGTGCTGTGGTGGGCGGGGAAAAACTGTTTTTT. As protein: CASSAVVGGEKLFF.

The chain links TRBV6-6 to TRBJ1-2; D unclear. CDR1 and CDR2 (germline): MNHNY, SVGAGI (reference sequence). The CDR3 consists of 15 residues. Trimming removed 0 bases from V and 4 bases from J, with 12 bases in between. CDR3 nucleotides: TGTGCCAGCAGTTACTCGGTTACCAGCGGCTATGGCTACACCTTC. Translation: CASSYSVTSGYGYTF.

J is TRBJ2-2 and V is TRBV5-1; D not certain. The V and J ends lost 4 bases and 4 bases respectively, with 11 bases between them. CDR1 is SGHRS, CDR2 YFSETQ, per germline. The CDR3 consists of 14 residues. The CDR3 DNA reads TGCGCCAGCAGCCCACGCCCTAGCACCGGGGAGCTGTTTTTT. It yields the protein CASSPRPSTGELFF.

This clone was detected only once. The chain is built from TRBV7-9 and TRBJ2-1, with D uncertain. The CDR3 is made up of 16 amino acids. The V gene lost 1 base and the J gene lost 9 bases, with 19 bases spanning the gap. Germline loops: CDR1 SEHNR, CDR2 FQNEAQ (reference sequence). The CDR3 DNA sequence: TGTGCCAGCAGCTTAGTGGCCACAGAAGAAGTAGGTGAGCAGTTCTTC. It yields the protein CASSLVATEEVGEQFF.

The chain links TRBV6-5 to TRBJ2-7; no clear D gene. Germline V gene lookup returns CDR1 MNHEY and CDR2 SVGAGI. The CDR3 is 14 amino acids. Deletions cut 3 bases from V and 3 bases from J, with 12 bases between. CDR3 DNA: TGTGCCAGCAGTTATACAGCCCAAGACTACGAGCAGTACTTC. It specifies CASSYTAQDYEQYF.

The CDR3 reads CASSQQGLPNEKLFF. The CDR3 DNA is TGCGCCAGCAGCCAACAGGGACTGCCGAATGAAAAACTGTTTTTT. V is TRBV4-1 and J is TRBJ1-4; tentative D call: TRBD1 (5 bases). The V gene's germline CDR1 is MGHRA and CDR2 YSYEKL. The CDR3 sequence is 15 residues long. Trimming took 2 bases from V and 5 from J, leaving 12 bases between them.

This chain uses TRBV7-9 with TRBJ1-1; D is unresolved. V lost 1 base to trimming and J lost 4 bases, with 10 bases between them. The CDR3 spans 14 residues. Germline V gene data show CDR1 as SEHNR and CDR2 as FQNEAQ (reference sequence). In DNA, the CDR3 is TGTGCCAGCAGCTTAGTAAGTGGGAGCACTGAAGCTTTCTTT. Its translation: CASSLVSGSTEAFF.

V is TRBV6-5 and J is TRBJ1-1; TRBD1 aligns across 8 bases. Germline trimming cut 7 bases from V and 3 bases from J; bases unmatched to any gene: 10. The germline V gene has CDR1 MNHEY and CDR2 SVGAGI. The CDR3 contains 15 residues. The CDR3 DNA is TGTGCCAGCACCCAAACGGACAGGGTGCACACTGAAGCTTTCTTT. This gives the protein CASTQTDRVHTEAFF.

About this clone itself: One junction end does not reproduce the germline sequence, and a read error may be involved. The chain uses TRBV7-9 and TRBJ2-2; 11 nucleotides match TRBD2. CDR1 is SEHNR, CDR2 FQNEAQ, per germline (reference sequence). CDR3 length: 15 amino acids. The CDR3 loop reads CSSSLTSGGTGELFF. The CDR3 DNA reads TGTTCCAGCAGCTTAACTAGCGGGGGCACCGGGGAGCTGTTTTTT.

This chain uses TRBV12-5 with TRBJ2-5; D is unresolved. Trimming left V 4 bases short and J 2 bases short, with 2 bases between. This CDR3 is built from 11 residues. Germline V gene lookup returns CDR1 LGHNT and CDR2 FRNRAP. CDR3 in amino acids: CASGSQETQYF. The DNA for the CDR3 is TGTGCTAGTGGTTCACAAGAGACCCAGTACTTC.

The chain links TRBV5-6 to TRBJ2-4; perhaps TRBD1 as D (7 bases). Germline CDR1 and CDR2: SGHDT and YYEEEE. CDR3 size: 16 residues. Trimming pared 4 bases from V and 0 bases from J, leaving 14 bases between. CDR3 residues: CASSAGQILAKNIQYF. The CDR3 region has the DNA TGTGCCAGCAGCGCGGGACAGATCTTAGCCAAAAACATTCAGTACTTC.

On this clone: This same CDR3 is encoded by further DNA sequences in the sample. The chain carries TRBV5-1 and TRBJ2-5, with 7 bases identical to TRBD1. This CDR3 contains 16 residues. Looked up from germline, CDR1 is SGHRS and CDR2 is YFSETQ. Trimming took 0 bases from V and 5 from J; bases not matched to a gene: 10. CDR3 DNA sequence: TGCGCCAGCAGCTTGGCCTCCGACAGGGTCCGGGAGACCCAGTACTTC. Translated, it gives CASSLASDRVRETQYF.

The chain carries TRBV4-3 and TRBJ2-3; TRBD2 matches 12 bases. J was trimmed by 5 bases and V by 1 base; bases with no gene match: 10. This CDR3 has 18 residues. The V gene's germline CDR1 is LGHNA and CDR2 YSLEER. The CDR3 bases are TGCGCCAGCAGCCAAGCTTTCCTAGCGGGGGGGCCAAGAGATACGCAGTATTTT. It translates to CASSQAFLAGGPRDTQYF.